This entry features one T cell receptor (beta chain) sequence. No cognate antigen has been identified for it. The record has no base qualities; no much larger clone is one base away. TCRbeta CDR3 regions were profiled with the immunoSEQ Assay using bias-controlled multiplex PCR amplification of genomic DNA. The paper's processing steps were these. The absolute abundance of each unique TCRbeta CDR3 region was quantified after sequences were collapsed and filtered. Differential abundance was tested with a binomial (Fisher-equivalent) model and with a beta-binomial model adding time-dependent variance fitted from healthy donors. Any clone with fewer than 5 combined templates was excluded, and a clone was called differentially abundant if its Benjamini-Hochberg FDR was below 0.01. Using the form v = (b*log(k)+a)^2, the beta-binomial variance was modeled as a function of the total template count across the two samples. This immuneACCESS table, as held by TCRdb, lists in-frame sequences with V and J called but not all clones. Of the missing ones, under half trace to an unresolved V gene in checked studies; the others have no known cause. V, J and clone size were drawn from that table, and D and trimming were deduced from the DNA. For this sample there are approximately 110,000 clones; 80% to 90% appear just once. Around 15% of the sample is in the top ten clones.

The data belong to a study of identifying expanded T cells in peripheral blood (dated by TCRdb to the late 2010s). Regarding the complete study: Four technical replicates, made by sequencing separate aliquots from the same pool of genomic DNA, were compared pairwise.

Spanning cysteine to phenylalanine, the CDR3 consists of 16 amino acids. Of the read, only the CDR3 DNA is kept; its 48 bases are in frame from base 1. CDR1 and CDR2 were assigned from the germline V gene (reference sequence) as MNHNY and SVGAGI. V is cut back by 2 bases and J by 6 bases, with 12 bases in the junction unmatched. During the collection period, no immune events, such as infections, were documented for the healthy donors. To calibrate time-dependent variance in a beta-binomial model of T-cell clone differential abundance, blood repertoires from healthy donors were used as a training cohort. The training cohort comprised about ten healthy donors, 3 female and 7 male. An age range of roughly 25 to 65 years, with an average of 43 years, was recorded for the donors. Whole blood from each healthy donor was obtained from a commercial supplier and was collected at three time points roughly 13 days apart. For immunosequencing, genomic DNA was extracted from whole blood that had not been sorted.

Broader findings and caveats from the paper: Roughly 1.2 differentially abundant clones were flagged by the binomial model between technical replicates, whereas about 16.4 and 19 were flagged over approximately two weeks and four weeks, respectively. It was expected by the authors that biological variance in healthy repertoires might increase further over much longer intervals, such as months to years. The beta-binomial model significantly reduced the number of clones called differentially abundant and the false-positive rate across all healthy-donor time intervals. In all healthy donors, the variance in clone template counts between samples taken 2 to 3 weeks apart rose significantly as total template count increased.

This receptor was obtained from a person aged 18 to 70 in good health. The sequence joins TRBV6-6 to TRBJ1-2, with 7 junctional bases fitting TRBD1. The sample consisted of blood. The CDR3: CASSYPSNRGLNGYTF. The DNA reads as follows: TGTGCCAGCAGTTACCCTTCCAACAGGGGATTGAATGGCTACACCTTC.